This TCR beta chain derives from a study of healthy donors' naive CD4 and CD8 T cells. Trimming removed 7 bases at V and 3 bases at J, with 9 bases between. CDR1 SQVTM and CDR2 ANQGSEA come from the germline V gene. The CDR3 length is 11 residues. Each TCR library used around 540 ng of total RNA and a linear amplification protocol. Each CDR3 protein is one row after TCRdb ran MiXCR on the reads. The repertoire holds about 180,000 distinct CDR3 sequences, with around 80% as singletons. The rearrangement uses TRBV29-1 and TRBJ1-1; tentatively, D is TRBD1 (5 bases). This sequence originates from a pool of human donors in good health; the sample pools cells from several healthy donors. Sequenced input: naive CD4+ and CD8+ T cells sorted from blood, pooled from several donors. The CDR3 protein is CSARDDTEAFF. CDR3 DNA: TGCAGCGCCAGGGACGACACTGAAGCTTTCTTT.